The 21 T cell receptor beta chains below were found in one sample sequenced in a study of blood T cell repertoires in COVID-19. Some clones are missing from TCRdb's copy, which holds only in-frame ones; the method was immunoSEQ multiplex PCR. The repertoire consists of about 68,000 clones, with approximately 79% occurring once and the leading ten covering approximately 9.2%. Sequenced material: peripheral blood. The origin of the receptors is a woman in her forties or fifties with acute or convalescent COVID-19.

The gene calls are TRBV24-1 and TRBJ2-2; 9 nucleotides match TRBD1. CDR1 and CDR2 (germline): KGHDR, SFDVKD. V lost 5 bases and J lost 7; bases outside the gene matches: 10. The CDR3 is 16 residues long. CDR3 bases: TGTGCCACCAGTGCGCACGGGACAGGGATTGTCGGGGAGCTGTTTTTT. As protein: CATSAHGTGIVGELFF.

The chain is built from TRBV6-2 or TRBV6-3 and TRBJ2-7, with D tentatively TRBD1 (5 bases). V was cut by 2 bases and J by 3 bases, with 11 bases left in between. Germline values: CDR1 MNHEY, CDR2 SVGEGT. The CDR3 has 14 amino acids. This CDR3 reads CASSYLDNDYEQYF. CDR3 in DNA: TGTGCCAGCAGTTACCTGGACAACGACTACGAGCAGTACTTC.

CDR3 sequence reads: CASSLLRGSNYGYTF. As DNA, the CDR3 is TGTGCCAGCAGCCTCCTCCGGGGGTCCAACTATGGCTACACCTTC. The J gene is TRBJ1-2, the V gene TRBV7-9; possible D gene TRBD1, 5 bases. Germline V gives CDR1 SEHNR, CDR2 FQNEAQ (reference sequence). The V and J ends lost 5 bases and 2 bases respectively, with 15 bases between them. CDR3 size: 15 residues.

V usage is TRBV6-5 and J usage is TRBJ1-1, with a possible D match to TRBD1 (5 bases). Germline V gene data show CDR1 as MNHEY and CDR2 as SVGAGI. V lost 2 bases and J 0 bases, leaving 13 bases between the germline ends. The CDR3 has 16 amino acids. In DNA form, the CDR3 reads TGTGCCAGCAGTTACACACGACAGTCGATGAACACTGAAGCTTTCTTT. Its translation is CASSYTRQSMNTEAFF.

CDR3 region: CASTGTDTYEQYF. The CDR3 nucleotides are TGTGCCAGCACTGGGACAGACACCTACGAGCAGTACTTC. The rearrangement links TRBV12-3 or TRBV12-4 to TRBJ2-7, with TRBD1 identical over 7 bases. The ends lost 7 bases at V and 2 bases at J; junction bases unmatched: 5. This CDR3 is built from 13 residues.

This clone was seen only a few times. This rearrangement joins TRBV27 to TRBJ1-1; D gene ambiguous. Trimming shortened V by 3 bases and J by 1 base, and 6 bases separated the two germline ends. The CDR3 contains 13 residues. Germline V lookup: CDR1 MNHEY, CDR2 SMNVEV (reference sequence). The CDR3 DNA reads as TGTGCCAGCAGTTTTTGGCCGAACACTGAAGCTTTCTTT. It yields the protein CASSFWPNTEAFF.

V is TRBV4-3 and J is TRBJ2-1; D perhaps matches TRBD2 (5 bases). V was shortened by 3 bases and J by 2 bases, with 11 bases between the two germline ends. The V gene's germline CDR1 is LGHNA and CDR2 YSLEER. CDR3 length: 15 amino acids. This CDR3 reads CASSHDYNPYNEQFF. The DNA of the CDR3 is TGCGCCAGCAGCCACGACTACAACCCCTACAATGAGCAGTTCTTC.

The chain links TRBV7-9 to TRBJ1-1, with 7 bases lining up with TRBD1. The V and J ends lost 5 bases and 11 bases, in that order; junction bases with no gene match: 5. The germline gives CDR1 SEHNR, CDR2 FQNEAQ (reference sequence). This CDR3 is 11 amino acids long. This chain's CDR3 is CASSRGTDAFF. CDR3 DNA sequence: TGTGCCAGCAGCCGAGGGACAGACGCTTTCTTT.

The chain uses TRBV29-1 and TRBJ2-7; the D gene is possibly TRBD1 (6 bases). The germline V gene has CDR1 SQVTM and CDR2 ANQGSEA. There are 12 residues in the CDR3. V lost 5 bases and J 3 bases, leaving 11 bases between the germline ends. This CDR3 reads CSVLQGIYEQYF. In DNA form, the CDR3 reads TGCAGCGTTTTACAGGGAATCTACGAGCAGTACTTC.

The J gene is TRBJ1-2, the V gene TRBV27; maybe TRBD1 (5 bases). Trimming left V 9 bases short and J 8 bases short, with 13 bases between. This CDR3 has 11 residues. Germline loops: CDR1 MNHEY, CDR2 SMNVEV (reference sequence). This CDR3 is CASSKGLGYTF. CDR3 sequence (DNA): TGTGCCAGTAGTAAGGGGCTGGGCTACACCTTC.

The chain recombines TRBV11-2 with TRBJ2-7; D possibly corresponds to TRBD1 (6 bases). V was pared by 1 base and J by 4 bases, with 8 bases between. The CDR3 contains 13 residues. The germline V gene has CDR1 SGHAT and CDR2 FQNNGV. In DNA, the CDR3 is TGTGCCAGCAGCTTAGGGACAGATTACGAGCAGTACTTC. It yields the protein CASSLGTDYEQYF. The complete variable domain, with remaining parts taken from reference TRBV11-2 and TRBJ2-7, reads EAGVAQSPRYKIIEKRQSVAFWCNPISGHATLYWYQQILGQGPKLLIQFQNNGVVDDSQLPKDRFSAERLKGVDSTLKIQPAKLEDSAVYLCASSLGTDYEQYFGPGTRLTVT.

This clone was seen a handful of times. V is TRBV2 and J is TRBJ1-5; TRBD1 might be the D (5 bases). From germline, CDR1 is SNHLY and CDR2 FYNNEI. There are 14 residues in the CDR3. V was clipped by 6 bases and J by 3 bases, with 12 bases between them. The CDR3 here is CASRQALSNQPQHF. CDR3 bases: TGTGCCAGCAGACAGGCTCTTTCCAATCAGCCCCAGCATTTT. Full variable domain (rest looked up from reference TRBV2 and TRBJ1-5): EPEVTQTPSHQVTQMGQEVILRCVPISNHLYFYWYRQILGQKVEFLVSFYNNEISEKSEIFDDQFSVERPDGSNFTLKIRSTKLEDSAMYFCASRQALSNQPQHFGDGTRLSIL.

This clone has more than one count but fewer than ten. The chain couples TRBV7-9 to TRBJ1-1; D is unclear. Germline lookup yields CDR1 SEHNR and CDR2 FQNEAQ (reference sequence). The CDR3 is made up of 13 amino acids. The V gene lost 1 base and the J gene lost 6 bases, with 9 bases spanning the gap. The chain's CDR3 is CASSLDGESEAFF. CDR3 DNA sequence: TGTGCCAGCAGCTTAGACGGGGAATCTGAAGCTTTCTTT. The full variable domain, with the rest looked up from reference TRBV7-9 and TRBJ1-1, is DTGVSQNPRHKITKRGQNVTFRCDPISEHNRLYWYRQTLGQGPEFLTYFQNEAQLEKSRLLSDRFSAERPKGSFSTLEIQRTEQGDSAMYLCASSLDGESEAFFGQGTRLTVV.

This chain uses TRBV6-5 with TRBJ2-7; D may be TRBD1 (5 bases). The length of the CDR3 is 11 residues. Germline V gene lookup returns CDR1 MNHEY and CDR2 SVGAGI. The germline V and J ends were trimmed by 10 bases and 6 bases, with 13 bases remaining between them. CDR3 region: CATLRGGEQYF. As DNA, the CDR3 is TGTGCCACCCTAAGGGGCGGCGAGCAGTACTTC.

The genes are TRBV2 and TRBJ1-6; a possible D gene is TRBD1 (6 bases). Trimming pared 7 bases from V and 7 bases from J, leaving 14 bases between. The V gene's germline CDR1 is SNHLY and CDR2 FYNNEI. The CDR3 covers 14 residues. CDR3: CASNPTGLNSPLHF. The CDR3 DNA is TGTGCCAGCAATCCGACAGGCCTAAATTCACCCCTCCACTTT.

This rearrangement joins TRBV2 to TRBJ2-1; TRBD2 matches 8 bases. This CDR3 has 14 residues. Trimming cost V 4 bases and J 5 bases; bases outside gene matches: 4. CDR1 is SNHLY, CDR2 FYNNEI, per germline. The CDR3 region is CASSGLARDNEQFF. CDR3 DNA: TGTGCCAGCAGTGGACTAGCGAGAGACAATGAGCAGTTCTTC. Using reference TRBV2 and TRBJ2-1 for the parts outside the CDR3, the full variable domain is EPEVTQTPSHQVTQMGQEVILRCVPISNHLYFYWYRQILGQKVEFLVSFYNNEISEKSEIFDDQFSVERPDGSNFTLKIRSTKLEDSAMYFCASSGLARDNEQFFGPGTRLTVL.

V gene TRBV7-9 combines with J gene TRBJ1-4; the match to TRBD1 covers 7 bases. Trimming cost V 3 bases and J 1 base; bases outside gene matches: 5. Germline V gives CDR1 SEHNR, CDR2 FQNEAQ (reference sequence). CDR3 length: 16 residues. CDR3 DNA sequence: TGTGCCAGCAGCTTTTCGACAGGGATAACTAATGAAAAACTGTTTTTT. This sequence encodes CASSFSTGITNEKLFF.

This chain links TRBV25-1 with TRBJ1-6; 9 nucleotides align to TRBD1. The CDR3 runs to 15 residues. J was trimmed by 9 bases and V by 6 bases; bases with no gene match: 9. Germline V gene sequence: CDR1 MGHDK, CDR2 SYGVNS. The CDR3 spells CASSPPGTGTSPLHF. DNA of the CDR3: TGTGCCAGCAGCCCACCGGGGACAGGGACTTCACCCCTCCACTTT. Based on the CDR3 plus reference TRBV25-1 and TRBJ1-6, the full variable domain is EADIYQTPRYLVIGTGKKITLECSQTMGHDKMYWYQQDPGMELHLIHYSYGVNSTEKGDLSSESTVSRIRTEHFPLTLESARPSHTSQYLCASSPPGTGTSPLHFGNGTRLTVT.

CDR3 sequence (DNA): TGTGCCAGCAGTTACTCGCAGACAGGCGGAGAGACCCAGTACTTC. Translating it yields CASSYSQTGGETQYF. The V and J genes are TRBV6-5 and TRBJ2-5; the D gene is possibly TRBD1 (6 bases). The CDR3 spans 15 residues. Looked up from germline, CDR1 is MNHEY and CDR2 is SVGAGI. V was trimmed by 0 bases and J by 4 bases, leaving 12 bases between them.

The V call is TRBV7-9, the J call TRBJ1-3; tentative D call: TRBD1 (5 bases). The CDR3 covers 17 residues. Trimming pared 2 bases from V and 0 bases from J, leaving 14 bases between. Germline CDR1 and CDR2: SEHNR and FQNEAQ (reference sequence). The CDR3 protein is CASSLSSGILSGNTIYF. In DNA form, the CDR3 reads TGTGCCAGCAGCTTATCCTCAGGGATCCTCTCTGGAAACACCATATATTTT.

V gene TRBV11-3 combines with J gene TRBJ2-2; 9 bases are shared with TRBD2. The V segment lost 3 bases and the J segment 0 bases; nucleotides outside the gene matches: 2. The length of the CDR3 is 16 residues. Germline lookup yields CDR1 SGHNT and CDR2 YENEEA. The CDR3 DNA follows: TGTGCCAGCAGCTTGGGCGGGAGGGCGAACACCGGGGAGCTGTTTTTT. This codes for CASSLGGRANTGELFF. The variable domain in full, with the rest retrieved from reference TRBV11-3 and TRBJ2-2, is EAGVVQSPRYKIIEKKQPVAFWCNPISGHNTLYWYLQNLGQGPELLIRYENEEAVDDSQLPKDRFSAERLKGVDSTLKIQPAELGDSAVYLCASSLGGRANTGELFFGEGSRLTVL.